This TCR beta chain was identified during a study of blood T cell repertoires in COVID-19. Trimming left V 4 bases short and J 2 bases short, with 17 bases between. The CDR3 is made up of 16 amino acids. Looked up from germline, CDR1 is MNHNS and CDR2 is SASEGT. Produced via immunoSEQ multiplex PCR; TCRdb's table is partial and in-frame only. The sample lists 230,000 or so clones; 75% to 90% were seen once. The genes are TRBV6-1 and TRBJ2-5; a weak D match, TRBD2 (7 bases). Sequenced sample: peripheral blood. The clonotype was recovered from a human donor in a cohort sampled during active COVID-19. CDR3 nucleotides: TGTGCCAGCAGTGGGGGGGGGCCCAAAAGGCAAGAGACCCAGTACTTC. Translation gives CASSGGGPKRQETQYF.